This T cell receptor (beta chain) originates from a study of CD8 T cells in Susac syndrome. Reverse transcription of about 0.45 to 1 ug RNA was performed with random hexamers. TCRdb fed the immunoSEQ multiplex PCR reads into MiXCR, producing one record per CDR3 protein. The data show about 240,000 distinct CDR3 sequences, 90% to 97% seen once. High-throughput TCR beta sequencing covered peripheral CD8+ and CD4+ T cells. Study results and limitations: The study conceded that relatively few individuals underwent its TCR sequencing and HLA analysis.

Remarks on this clonotype: The antigen is not known.

Sequenced material: CD4+ T cells from PBMCs. The clonotype originates from a human donor with Susac syndrome.

In nucleotides, the CDR3 is TGTGCCACCAGCAGAGAACTGTATGGGGGCTACGAGCAGTACTTC. It codes for CATSRELYGGYEQYF. The chain uses TRBV15 and TRBJ2-7, with D perhaps TRBD1 or TRBD2 (5 bases each). Germline loops: CDR1 LNHNV, CDR2 YYDKDF (reference sequence). The CDR3 contains 15 residues. V was trimmed by 0 bases and J by 3 bases, leaving 12 bases between them. Variable domain in full (rest from reference TRBV15 and TRBJ2-7): DAMVIQNPRYQVTQFGKPVTLSCSQTLNHNVMYWYQQKSSQAPKLLFHYYDKDFNNEADTPDNFQSRRPNTSFCFLDIRSPGLGDTAMYLCATSRELYGGYEQYFGPGTRLTVT.